One sample yielded the 25 T cell receptor beta chains listed below, sequenced in a study of CD8 T cells in Susac syndrome. Reverse transcription used 0.5 to 1 ug RNA and random hexamers. One entry per CDR3 protein results from TCRdb running MiXCR on the immunoSEQ multiplex PCR reads. This sample has about 180,000 distinct CDR3 sequences; 85% to 95% occur once, and the top ten carry approximately 0.099%. Sequenced input: CD4+ T cells from PBMCs. The receptors were gathered from a human donor with Susac syndrome.

This rearrangement joins TRBV6-6 to TRBJ1-2; TRBD1 agrees at 9 bases. The germline V gene encodes CDR1 MNHNY and CDR2 SVGAGI (reference sequence). V shed 3 bases and J 7 bases; nucleotides not matched to a gene: 12. This CDR3 region has 16 residues. The CDR3, as DNA: TGTGCCAGCAGTTATGCACCCGGAGGGACAGGGTTTGGCTACACCTTC. Residues: CASSYAPGGTGFGYTF.

The chain employs TRBV15 and TRBJ1-2; a weak D match, TRBD1 (5 bases). Trimming took off 0 bases at V and 4 bases at J, with 12 bases between the two ends. Germline CDR1 reads LNHNV; CDR2 reads YYDKDF (reference sequence). The length of the CDR3 is 15 residues. The CDR3 loop is CATSRDLGTGYGYTF. DNA of the CDR3: TGTGCCACCAGCAGAGATCTTGGGACTGGCTATGGCTACACCTTC.

The chain has TRBV19 and TRBJ2-1; tentatively, D is TRBD2 (5 bases). Germline V lookup: CDR1 LNHDA, CDR2 SQIVND (reference sequence). The CDR3 runs to 15 residues. Trimming cost V 5 bases and J 0 bases, with 11 bases left between them. CDR3 nucleotides: TGTGCCAGTAGTCCCCCGGAGGACTCCTACAATGAGCAGTTCTTC. Amino acid sequence: CASSPPEDSYNEQFF.

The chain couples TRBV30 to TRBJ1-1; D perhaps matches TRBD1 (5 bases). CDR3 length equals 15 residues. V was trimmed by 3 bases and J by 2 bases, leaving 16 bases between them. Looked up from germline, CDR1 is GTSNPN and CDR2 is SVGIG (reference sequence). In nucleotides, the CDR3 is TGTGCCTGGAGCGTTGGTCCGACAGCTAACACTGAAGCTTTCTTT. Protein: CAWSVGPTANTEAFF. Full variable domain (remainder filled in from reference TRBV30 and TRBJ1-1): SQTIHQWPATLVQPVGSPLSLECTVEGTSNPNLYWYRQAAGRGLQLLFYSVGIGQISSEVPQNLSASRPQDRQFILSSKKLLLSDSGFYLCAWSVGPTANTEAFFGQGTRLTVV.

V is TRBV5-1 and J is TRBJ2-5; D unclear. The CDR3 loop spans 14 amino acids. CDR1 is SGHRS, CDR2 YFSETQ, per germline. V was cut by 1 base and J by 2 bases, with 9 bases left in between. CDR3 bases: TGCGCCAGCAGCTTGTTAGCTCAACAAGAGACCCAGTACTTC. Encoded protein: CASSLLAQQETQYF.

This clonotype is a singleton in its sample. The rearrangement uses TRBV5-1 and TRBJ2-1; 12 bases align to TRBD2. The CDR3 consists of 21 residues. The V gene's germline CDR1 is SGHRS and CDR2 YFSETQ. With V trimmed by 3 bases and J by 4 bases, 20 bases remained unmatched. CDR3 protein: CASSSAGLAGIIIRGYNEQFF. CDR3 DNA sequence: TGCGCCAGCAGCTCGGCAGGACTAGCGGGAATAATAATTCGGGGATACAATGAGCAGTTCTTC.

The CDR3 nucleotides are TGTGCCAGCATGGACAGGAGCTCCTACGAGCAGTACTTC. Residues: CASMDRSSYEQYF. The chain couples TRBV25-1 to TRBJ2-7; 7 bases line up with TRBD1. There are 13 residues in the CDR3. V shed 7 bases, J shed 0 bases, and the junction held 3 bases outside the gene matches. The germline CDR1 and CDR2 sequences are MGHDK and SYGVNS.

The chain joins TRBV7-2 to TRBJ2-7, with TRBD2 identical over 10 bases. Germline values: CDR1 SGHTA, CDR2 FQGNSA. V gave up 5 bases and J gave up 0 bases; unmatched junction bases: 4. CDR3 length: 15 amino acids. The CDR3 spells CASSLSGGSSYEQYF. CDR3 DNA: TGTGCCAGCAGCCTTAGCGGGGGGAGCTCCTACGAGCAGTACTTC. The full variable domain, its missing parts supplied by reference TRBV7-2 and TRBJ2-7, is GAGVSQSPSNKVTEKGKDVELRCDPISGHTALYWYRQSLGQGLEFLIYFQGNSAPDKSGLPSDRFSAERTGGSVSTLTIQRTQQEDSAVYLCASSLSGGSSYEQYFGPGTRLTVT.

The chain recombines TRBV20-1 with TRBJ2-2; the D is unclear. Trimming shortened V by 1 base and J by 8 bases, and 11 bases separated the two germline ends. The CDR3 length is 13 residues. Germline loops: CDR1 DFQATT, CDR2 SNEGSKA (reference sequence). The CDR3 bases are TGCAGTGCTAGAGGCTACTCAGGAGGGGAGCTGTTTTTT. Amino acid sequence: CSARGYSGGELFF.

V usage is TRBV3-1 and J usage is TRBJ2-3; D remains ambiguous. The CDR3 has 14 residues. CDR1 and CDR2 from the germline V gene are LGHDT and YNNKEL (reference sequence). V shed 3 bases and J shed 1 base, with 8 bases lying between them. The CDR3 DNA sequence: TGTGCCAGCAGCCAGGGTGGAGGCACAGATACGCAGTATTTT. Its protein product is CASSQGGGTDTQYF.

This chain uses TRBV9 with TRBJ2-2, with D hard to call. The CDR3 sequence is 14 residues long. Trimming pared 0 bases from V and 5 bases from J, leaving 8 bases between. Germline-derived CDR1 and CDR2 are SGDLS and YYNGEE. The CDR3 nucleotides read TGTGCCAGCAGCGTAGTGGGTGGTACCGGGGAGCTGTTTTTT. Encoded protein: CASSVVGGTGELFF.

The CDR3 DNA reads TGCGCCAGCAGTCAATATTACAGGGGGATCTTTATGCGTCAAGAGACCCAGTACTTC. Translated: CASSQYYRGIFMRQETQYF. The chain recombines TRBV23-1 with TRBJ2-5; TRBD1 matches at 8 bases. TRBV23-1 has ORF status, its function being uncertain. The CDR3 is 19 residues long. The trim removed 1 base at V and 2 bases at J, leaving 15 bases unmatched.

This sequence joins TRBV5-1 and TRBJ1-2, with no clear D. The CDR3 consists of 13 residues. Between the trimmed V and J ends, which lost 0 bases and 8 bases, there was a span of 11 bases. CDR1 is SGHRS, CDR2 YFSETQ, per germline. The CDR3 nucleotides read TGCGCCAGCAGCTTGGAAGGGCGCAGGGGCTACACCTTC. Its protein product is CASSLEGRRGYTF.

This chain uses TRBV3-1 with TRBJ2-5; no reliable D call. This CDR3 has 14 residues. V shed 4 bases and J shed 4 bases, with 13 bases lying between them. Per the germline V gene, CDR1 is LGHDT and CDR2 is YNNKEL (reference sequence). CDR3 in DNA: TGTGCCAGCAGCCTAACCCCTATCGGAGAGACCCAGTACTTC. This encodes CASSLTPIGETQYF.

The V and J genes are TRBV27 and TRBJ1-2, with D possibly matching TRBD1 (5 bases). Deletions cut 6 bases from V and 9 bases from J, with 17 bases between. From germline, CDR1 is MNHEY and CDR2 SMNVEV (reference sequence). This CDR3 has 13 amino acids. The CDR3 loop is CASSPGRGRRYTF. CDR3 DNA: TGTGCCAGCAGCCCAGGGCGCGGAAGGCGCTACACCTTC.

The chain is built from TRBV7-3 and TRBJ2-2; 7 bases agree with TRBD2. V was pared by 5 bases and J by 1 base, with 7 bases of the junction left unmatched. Germline V gene lookup returns CDR1 SGHTA and CDR2 FQGTGA. The CDR3 is made up of 16 amino acids. The CDR3 reads CASSKGASGNTGELFF. CDR3 nucleotides: TGTGCCAGCAGCAAAGGCGCTAGCGGGAACACCGGGGAGCTGTTTTTT.

This chain joins TRBV29-1 and TRBJ2-7; TRBD1 or TRBD2 may be the D gene (5 bases each). Trimming stripped 4 bases from V and 6 bases from J, with 13 bases between. The CDR3 extends over 12 amino acids. CDR1 is SQVTM and CDR2 is ANQGSEA in the germline V gene. Here the CDR3 DNA reads TGCAGCGTTGGGGACGTTGACAGCGAGCAGTACTTC. This encodes CSVGDVDSEQYF.

This clonotype was observed a single time. This chain joins TRBV11-2 and TRBJ2-5; TRBD1 agrees at 8 bases. The CDR3 has 16 residues. Germline V gene sequence: CDR1 SGHAT, CDR2 FQNNGV. J was trimmed by 5 bases and V by 1 base; bases with no gene match: 9. The DNA for the CDR3 is TGTGCCAGCAGCTTAGCGGCAGGGGGCCGCGGGGAGACCCAGTACTTC. Protein sequence: CASSLAAGGRGETQYF.

The rearrangement uses TRBV16 and TRBJ1-2, with D possibly matching TRBD1 (6 bases). CDR3 length: 15 amino acids. Trimming left V 1 base short and J 0 bases short, with 9 bases between. Per the germline V gene, CDR1 is KGHSY and CDR2 is FQNENV. CDR3 coding DNA: TGTGCCAGCAGCCAATTAGGGGGGCCTAACTATGGCTACACCTTC. Amino acid sequence: CASSQLGGPNYGYTF.

V usage is TRBV5-6 and J usage is TRBJ2-4, with D perhaps matching TRBD2 (6 bases). Germline V lookup: CDR1 SGHDT, CDR2 YYEEEE. The CDR3 covers 12 residues. V gave up 2 bases and J gave up 8 bases, with 8 bases separating them. CDR3 region: CASSFPGDIQYF. The CDR3 nucleotides are TGTGCCAGCAGCTTTCCGGGGGACATTCAGTACTTC.

This chain uses TRBV28 with TRBJ2-5; perhaps TRBD1 as D (5 bases). Trimming cost V 6 bases and J 1 base, with 12 bases left between them. Germline CDR1 reads MDHEN; CDR2 reads SYDVKM. The CDR3 loop spans 14 amino acids. The CDR3 DNA is TGTGCCAGCAGCCTCCAGACAGTCCAAGAGACCCAGTACTTC. Encoded protein: CASSLQTVQETQYF.

V and J are TRBV20-1 and TRBJ1-6, with 8 bases lining up with TRBD1. J lost 10 bases, V lost 5 bases, and 16 bases had no gene match. The germline V gene has CDR1 DFQATT and CDR2 SNEGSKA (reference sequence). The CDR3 has 16 residues. In DNA form, the CDR3 reads TGCAGTGCTCGCGACTCCAACAGGGGGGTAAGATCACCCCTCCACTTT. Amino acids: CSARDSNRGVRSPLHF.

The chain couples TRBV9 to TRBJ2-1; D unresolved. CDR3 length: 14 amino acids. The germline V gene encodes CDR1 SGDLS and CDR2 YYNGEE. V lost 0 bases to trimming and J lost 9 bases, with 13 bases between them. DNA for the CDR3: TGTGCCAGCAGCGTAGCTCCCACTTTCGGTGAGCAGTTCTTC. This translates into CASSVAPTFGEQFF. The variable domain in full, with the rest retrieved from reference TRBV9 and TRBJ2-1, is DSGVTQTPKHLITATGQRVTLRCSPRSGDLSVYWYQQSLDQGLQFLIQYYNGEERAKGNILERFSAQQFPDLHSELNLSSLELGDSALYFCASSVAPTFGEQFFGPGTRLTVL.

The chain carries TRBV12-3 or TRBV12-4 and TRBJ1-2, with D uncertain. V was cut by 3 bases and J by 4 bases, with 9 bases left in between. The CDR3 covers 13 residues. CDR3 in amino acids: CASSFRLAYGYTF. The DNA for the CDR3 is TGTGCCAGCAGTTTTCGGCTGGCCTATGGCTACACCTTC.

The chain uses TRBV20-1 and TRBJ2-2, with 13 bases matching TRBD2. V gave up 3 bases and J gave up 7 bases; unmatched junction bases: 20. The germline gives CDR1 DFQATT, CDR2 SNEGSKA (reference sequence). The CDR3 has 20 residues. CDR3 nucleotide sequence: TGCAGTGCTAGGAATCCACCGAGAAGGGGACTAGCGGGATGGAGCGGGGAGCTGTTTTTT. This sequence encodes CSARNPPRRGLAGWSGELFF.